Listed here is a single T cell receptor beta chain. What it binds is not known. Because the CDR3 is missing its conserved closing phenylalanine or tryptophan, this is likely a read error. Per germline, CDR1 SEHNR and CDR2 FQNEAQ (reference sequence). This CDR3 spans 13 amino acids. Deletions cut 3 bases from V and 7 bases from J, with 10 bases between. These data are taken from a study of T cell responses to AZD1222 COVID-19 vaccine. Sequencing was performed with immunoSEQ multiplex PCR; in TCRdb, only in-frame clones are kept and a portion is missing. The data show fewer than 200,000 clones, about 89% seen once. The study, taken as a whole, reports: Spike-specific TCR repertoires showed rising breadth and depth after two AZD1222 doses. In the spike-specific TCR repertoire, nearly half reportedly target unmutated variant regions. The donor group comprised mostly white British people and more females; the analysis possibly underestimated clonal diversity. Just six people given AZD1222 tested seropositive at baseline.

The sample here was peripheral blood, taken on day 0 of AZD1222 vaccination. This sequence joins TRBV7-9 and TRBJ1-5; D gene unclear. This clonotype was obtained from an adult in good health. The CDR3 protein is CASSLRERQPQHL. The CDR3 nucleotides are TGTGCCAGCAGCTTGAGAGAGAGGCAGCCCCAGCATCTT.